What follows are 27 T cell receptor beta chains derived from one specimen sequenced in a study of T-cell reconstitution after alpha-beta-depleted transplantation in children. Construction of the TCRbeta library involved unique molecular identifiers. MiXCR, applied by TCRdb to the PCR reads, yields one record per CDR3 protein. The data show about 830,000 distinct CDR3 sequences, 16% seen once. This specimen was PBMCs, mostly from graft donor cells, taken 360 days after TCRalphabeta/CD19-depleted stem cell transplant. The receptor source for this set is a male patient younger than 18 who had a stem cell transplant for acute lymphoblastic leukemia, so the T cells may come from the graft donor.

This clonotype has more than one count but fewer than ten. This may come from a read error, since a much larger clone is one base off. V usage is TRBV20-1 and J usage is TRBJ2-3; D not resolved. The germline CDR1 and CDR2 sequences are DFQATT and SNEGSKA (reference sequence). This CDR3 has 10 residues. The V gene lost 4 bases and the J gene lost 2 bases, with 1 base spanning the gap. The CDR3 region has the DNA TGCAGTGCTAACACAGATACGCAGTATTTT. Translation gives CSANTDTQYF.

This clonotype has a handful of counts. V and J are TRBV7-8 and TRBJ2-7, with D perhaps matching TRBD2 (6 bases). Germline CDR1 reads SGHVS; CDR2 reads FQNEAQ. The CDR3 spans 14 residues. The V gene lost 4 bases and the J gene lost 2 bases, with 12 bases spanning the gap. In DNA form, the CDR3 reads TGTGCCAGCAGCTCACCCGGGAGTACCTACGAGCAGTACTTC. The encoded protein is CASSSPGSTYEQYF.

CDR3 sequence: CASSYADLRAEQYF. The CDR3 nucleotides are TGTGCCAGCAGTTACGCTGACTTGCGGGCAGAGCAGTATTTT. The chain links TRBV6-5 to TRBJ2-3; D may be TRBD2 (5 bases). V lost 2 bases and J lost 11, with 17 bases in between. This CDR3 comprises 14 residues. CDR1 is MNHEY and CDR2 is SVGAGI in the germline V gene.

On this clonotype: Without the conserved terminal phenylalanine or tryptophan, this CDR3 likely stems from a read error. Here the CDR3 reads CATGPQGKFYEQYY. CDR3 nucleotides: TGTGCCACCGGACCACAGGGAAAATTCTACGAGCAGTACTAC. The chain combines TRBV15 with TRBJ2-7, with D maybe TRBD1 (6 bases). V was cut by 8 bases and J by 3 bases, with 17 bases left in between. Germline V lookup: CDR1 LNHNV, CDR2 YYDKDF (reference sequence). The length of the CDR3 is 14 residues.

This chain uses TRBV29-1 with TRBJ2-2; D is undetermined. V shed 5 bases and J shed 4 bases, with 14 bases lying between them. The length of the CDR3 is 14 residues. Germline V gene sequence: CDR1 SQVTM, CDR2 ANQGSEA. CDR3 DNA: TGCAGCGTTCCCGCCCCTTGGGGCACCGGGGAGCTGTTTTTT. Amino acids: CSVPAPWGTGELFF.

This clonotype has at least ten counts. The chain links TRBV5-1 to TRBJ1-1, with 9 nucleotides matching TRBD1. CDR3 size: 16 residues. The junction had 11 bases not matched to a gene; V was cut back by 4 bases and J by 4 bases. Germline V lookup: CDR1 SGHRS, CDR2 YFSETQ. CDR3 in DNA: TGCGCCAGCAGCATGCACAGGGGGCGGGTCGGCACTGAAGCTTTCTTT. Translation: CASSMHRGRVGTEAFF.

This sequence joins TRBV13 and TRBJ2-7; TRBD1 matches at 8 bases. The CDR3 extends over 15 amino acids. In germline, CDR1 is PRHDT, CDR2 FYEKMQ (reference sequence). With 0 bases clipped from V and 6 bases from J, the junction kept 7 bases outside the gene matches. The CDR3 coding sequence is TGTGCCAGCAGCTTAGGGGACAGGGTGTGGTTCGAGCAGTACTTC. This encodes CASSLGDRVWFEQYF.

The V call is TRBV29-1, the J call TRBJ2-5; D gene uncertain. The CDR3 contains 14 residues. Trimming removed 4 bases from V and 4 bases from J, with 16 bases in between. Germline V gene lookup returns CDR1 SQVTM and CDR2 ANQGSEA. CDR3 bases: TGCAGCGTTGCCCTGAGACTTATCATAGAGACCCAGTACTTC. Its protein product is CSVALRLIIETQYF.

This clonotype has just a few counts. This chain connects TRBV3-1 to TRBJ2-7; TRBD2 matches at 9 bases. CDR3 length: 15 residues. Germline V lookup: CDR1 LGHDT, CDR2 YNNKEL (reference sequence). Trimming at V came to 2 bases and at J to 3 bases, leaving 5 bases not matched to a gene. CDR3 protein: CASSQTLAGYYEQYF. In nucleotides, the CDR3 is TGTGCCAGCAGCCAAACGCTAGCGGGGTACTACGAGCAGTACTTC.

The genes are TRBV4-1 and TRBJ2-1, with TRBD2 matching over 7 bases. V dropped 8 bases and J dropped 9; count of bases not matched to a gene: 16. This CDR3 has 15 amino acids. CDR1 is MGHRA, CDR2 YSYEKL, per germline. CDR3 region: CASLPLLATVGEQFF. CDR3 sequence (DNA): TGCGCCAGCTTACCGCTACTAGCGACGGTGGGTGAGCAGTTCTTC.

This clonotype was recorded many times. The chain has TRBV13 and TRBJ2-7; TRBD1 agrees at 7 bases. Germline CDR1 reads PRHDT; CDR2 reads FYEKMQ (reference sequence). The CDR3 extends over 14 amino acids. The V and J ends lost 3 bases and 5 bases, in that order; junction bases with no gene match: 7. The CDR3 DNA follows: TGTGCCAGCAGCTTCACAGGGGAAGGCCACGAGCAGTACTTC. The encoded protein is CASSFTGEGHEQYF.

There are many counts of this clonotype. The V and J genes are TRBV7-3 and TRBJ1-1; possible D gene TRBD1, 5 bases. The CDR3 covers 15 residues. V dropped 2 bases and J dropped 1 base, with 11 bases sitting between them. CDR1 is SGHTA and CDR2 is FQGTGA in the germline V gene. CDR3 in DNA: TGTGCCAGCAGCTTAGTTGGGGCGCAGAACACTGAAGCTTTCTTT. This translates into CASSLVGAQNTEAFF.

V gene TRBV7-6 combines with J gene TRBJ2-5; TRBD2 aligns across 13 bases. Germline CDR1 SGHVS, CDR2 FNYEAQ. The CDR3 length is 15 residues. Trimming took 9 bases from V and 5 from J; bases not matched to a gene: 9. This chain's CDR3 is CASWTSGRIQETQYF. CDR3 sequence (DNA): TGTGCCAGTTGGACTAGCGGGAGAATCCAGGAGACCCAGTACTTC.

This clonotype has only a few counts. The chain is built from TRBV3-1 and TRBJ2-1; unclear D gene. Looked up from germline, CDR1 is LGHDT and CDR2 is YNNKEL (reference sequence). Trimming took 6 bases from V and 0 from J, leaving 12 bases between them. The CDR3 loop spans 15 amino acids. CDR3 coding DNA: TGTGCCAGCAGACGCACGAGAGGCTCCTACAATGAGCAGTTCTTC. It encodes CASRRTRGSYNEQFF.

This clonotype was observed at least ten times. The J gene is TRBJ2-2, the V gene TRBV5-4; 13 nucleotides match TRBD2. The CDR3 totals 16 residues. The V gene end was trimmed by 5 bases and the J gene end by 5 bases; junction bases not matched to a gene: 6. Germline CDR1 SGHNT, CDR2 YYREEE (reference sequence). CDR3: CASSFGLAGVTGELFF. The CDR3 DNA reads TGTGCCAGCAGTTTCGGACTAGCGGGAGTAACCGGGGAGCTGTTTTTT. Using reference TRBV5-4 and TRBJ2-2 for the parts outside the CDR3, the full variable domain is ETGVTQSPTHLIKTRGQQVTLRCSSQSGHNTVSWYQQALGQGPQFIFQYYREEENGRGNFPPRFSGLQFPNYSSELNVNALELDDSALYLCASSFGLAGVTGELFFGEGSRLTVL.

The rearrangement links TRBV5-1 to TRBJ2-7; D remains unclear. This CDR3 is 13 amino acids long. V lost 2 bases to trimming and J lost 3 bases, with 9 bases between them. Germline V gene sequence: CDR1 SGHRS, CDR2 YFSETQ. The CDR3 DNA reads as TGCGCCAGCAGCTTAGGGATTCTCTACGAGCAGTACTTC. Translation: CASSLGILYEQYF.

In this sample, this clonotype turned up a few times. This sequence joins TRBV2 and TRBJ1-5, with a possible D match to TRBD1 (6 bases). Germline-derived CDR1 and CDR2 are SNHLY and FYNNEI. V lost 10 bases to trimming and J lost 4 bases, with 20 bases between them. This CDR3 contains 15 residues. CDR3 region: CATKPHRAVNQPQHF. In DNA, the CDR3 is TGTGCCACCAAACCTCACAGGGCCGTTAATCAGCCCCAGCATTTT.

This clonotype came up many times. V and J are TRBV9 and TRBJ1-1, with D unclear. The germline gives CDR1 SGDLS, CDR2 YYNGEE. This CDR3 contains 14 residues. V dropped 2 bases and J dropped 1 base, with 9 bases sitting between them. CDR3 nucleotides: TGTGCCAGCAGCGTGGAGGGCTCGAACACTGAAGCTTTCTTT. It yields the protein CASSVEGSNTEAFF.

The table lists this clonotype with a few counts. V gene TRBV5-1 combines with J gene TRBJ2-5; 7 bases match TRBD1. J was trimmed by 3 bases and V by 5 bases; bases with no gene match: 1. Looked up from germline, CDR1 is SGHRS and CDR2 is YFSETQ. The CDR3 has 12 residues. DNA for the CDR3: TGCGCCAGCAGAGGGACAGAAGAGACCCAGTACTTC. This sequence encodes CASRGTEETQYF.

The rearrangement joins TRBV6-5 to TRBJ2-7; D call uncertain. The CDR3 is 14 residues long. Trimming took off 0 bases at V and 3 bases at J, with 9 bases between the two ends. CDR1 MNHEY and CDR2 SVGAGI come from the germline V gene. The CDR3 is CASSYSSLNYEQYF. CDR3 nucleotide sequence: TGTGCCAGCAGTTACTCGTCACTAAACTACGAGCAGTACTTC.

This clonotype was counted only a few times. The chain employs TRBV5-1 and TRBJ2-1, with 12 nucleotides matching TRBD2. CDR3 length equals 15 residues. V trimming: 3 bases; J trimming: 9 bases; junction bases outside the gene matches: 7. CDR1 and CDR2 (germline): SGHRS, YFSETQ. CDR3 residues: CASSWTSGIRGEQFF. The DNA for the CDR3 is TGCGCCAGCAGCTGGACTAGCGGGATAAGGGGTGAGCAGTTCTTC.

The chain joins TRBV27 to TRBJ2-5; D could derive from TRBD1 or TRBD2 (5 bases each). The CDR3 length is 15 residues. Trimming removed 8 bases from V and 0 bases from J, with 16 bases in between. Germline V lookup: CDR1 MNHEY, CDR2 SMNVEV (reference sequence). CDR3 DNA sequence: TGTGCCAGCGGATTCGGTGGGGGTTACCAAGAGACCCAGTACTTC. Translated: CASGFGGGYQETQYF.

V gene TRBV6-2 or TRBV6-3 combines with J gene TRBJ2-1; a possible D gene is TRBD1 (6 bases). The CDR3 consists of 13 residues. Germline V CDR1 and CDR2: MNHEY, SVGEGT. V was shortened by 8 bases and J by 9 bases, with 17 bases between the two germline ends. The CDR3 loop reads CASGTTVIVEQFF. The CDR3 DNA reads TGTGCCAGCGGGACAACCGTTATTGTTGAGCAGTTCTTC.

This clonotype was seen a handful of times. The V call is TRBV7-7, the J call TRBJ2-5; TRBD2 aligns across 9 bases. Trimming at V came to 2 bases and at J to 4 bases, leaving 17 bases not matched to a gene. The CDR3 extends over 19 amino acids. Germline-derived CDR1 and CDR2 are SSHAT and FNYEAQ (reference sequence). The CDR3 region is CASSLYPASRLAASETQYF. CDR3 bases: TGTGCCAGCAGCTTATATCCCGCGTCTCGACTAGCGGCCTCAGAGACCCAGTACTTC.

For the CDR3, the DNA is TGCGCCAGCAGCAACGGGACAGGTGGGCAGCCCCAGCATTTT. This codes for CASSNGTGGQPQHF. This chain joins TRBV5-1 and TRBJ1-5, with 8 bases lining up with TRBD1. Unmatched junction bases numbered 7, after V lost 4 bases and J lost 7 bases. Germline CDR1 reads SGHRS; CDR2 reads YFSETQ. The CDR3 length is 14 residues.

The gene calls are TRBV7-3 and TRBJ2-1; D may be TRBD2 (5 bases). The CDR3 is made up of 16 amino acids. Germline loops: CDR1 SGHTA, CDR2 FQGTGA. Trimming removed 1 base from V and 6 bases from J, with 16 bases in between. DNA for the CDR3: TGTGCCAGCAGCTTAAGTTACGCCCGGGATTTCAATGAGCAGTTCTTC. Translated, it gives CASSLSYARDFNEQFF.

This clonotype was seen more than once but under ten times. The rearrangement joins TRBV11-3 to TRBJ2-1; 10 nucleotides match TRBD1. V shed 5 bases, J shed 8 bases, and the junction held 9 bases outside the gene matches. This CDR3 is 15 amino acids long. CDR1 and CDR2 (germline): SGHNT, YENEEA. CDR3 in amino acids: CASSPRDRGRDEQFF. CDR3 DNA sequence: TGTGCCAGCAGCCCCCGGGACAGGGGTCGGGATGAGCAGTTCTTC. Using reference TRBV11-3 and TRBJ2-1 for the parts outside the CDR3, the full variable domain is EAGVVQSPRYKIIEKKQPVAFWCNPISGHNTLYWYLQNLGQGPELLIRYENEEAVDDSQLPKDRFSAERLKGVDSTLKIQPAELGDSAVYLCASSPRDRGRDEQFFGPGTRLTVL.